Detailed here is one T cell receptor (beta chain). This sample was included in a study of cytomegalovirus exposure and HLA in healthy donors. This CDR3 is 10 amino acids long. Per the germline V gene, CDR1 is SNHLY and CDR2 is FYNNEI. V was pared by 6 bases and J by 11 bases, with 3 bases of the junction left unmatched. This table comes from immunoSEQ multiplex PCR, and its TCRdb copy is limited to in-frame clones, with some not included. The sample holds roughly 57,000 clones, around 93% seen once. The TCR originated in a young woman in good health and CMV-seropositive. The V gene is TRBV2, the J gene TRBJ2-7, with TRBD1 identical over 8 bases. Material: PBMCs. The CDR3 spells CASRATGEYF. The CDR3 nucleotides are TGTGCCAGCAGGGCGACAGGGGAGTACTTC.